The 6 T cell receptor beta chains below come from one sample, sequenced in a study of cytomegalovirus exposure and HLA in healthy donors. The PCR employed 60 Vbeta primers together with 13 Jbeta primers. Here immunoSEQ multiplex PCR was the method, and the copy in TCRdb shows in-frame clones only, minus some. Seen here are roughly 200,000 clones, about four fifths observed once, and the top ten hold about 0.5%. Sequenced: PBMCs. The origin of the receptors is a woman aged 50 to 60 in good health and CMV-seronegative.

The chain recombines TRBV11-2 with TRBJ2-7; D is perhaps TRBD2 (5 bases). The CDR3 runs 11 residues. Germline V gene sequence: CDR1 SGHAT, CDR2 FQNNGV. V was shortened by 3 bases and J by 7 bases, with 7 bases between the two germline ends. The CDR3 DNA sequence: TGTGCCAGCAGCTTTGGCGGGGAGCAGTACTTC. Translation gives CASSFGGEQYF.

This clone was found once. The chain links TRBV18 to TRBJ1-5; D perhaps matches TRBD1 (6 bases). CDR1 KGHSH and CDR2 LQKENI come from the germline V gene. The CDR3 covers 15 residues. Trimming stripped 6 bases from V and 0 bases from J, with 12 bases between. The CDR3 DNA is TGTGCCAGCTCGGAACAGGGTAATAGCAATCAGCCCCAGCATTTT. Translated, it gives CASSEQGNSNQPQHF.

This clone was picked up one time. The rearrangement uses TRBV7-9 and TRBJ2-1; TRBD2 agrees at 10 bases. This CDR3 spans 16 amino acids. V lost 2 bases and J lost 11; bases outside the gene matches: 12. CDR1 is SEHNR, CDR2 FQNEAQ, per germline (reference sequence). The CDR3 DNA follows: TGTGCCAGCAGCTTATCCCCCCCGAGCGGGAGGGCCAAGCAGTTCTTC. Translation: CASSLSPPSGRAKQFF. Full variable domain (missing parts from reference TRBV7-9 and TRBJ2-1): DTGVSQNPRHKITKRGQNVTFRCDPISEHNRLYWYRQTLGQGPEFLTYFQNEAQLEKSRLLSDRFSAERPKGSFSTLEIQRTEQGDSAMYLCASSLSPPSGRAKQFFGPGTRLTVL.

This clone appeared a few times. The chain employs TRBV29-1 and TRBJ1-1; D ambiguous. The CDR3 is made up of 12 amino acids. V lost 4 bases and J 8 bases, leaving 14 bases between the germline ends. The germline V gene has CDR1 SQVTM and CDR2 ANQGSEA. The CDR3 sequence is CSVVLSGVEAFF. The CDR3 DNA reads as TGCAGCGTTGTACTCTCCGGGGTAGAAGCTTTCTTT.

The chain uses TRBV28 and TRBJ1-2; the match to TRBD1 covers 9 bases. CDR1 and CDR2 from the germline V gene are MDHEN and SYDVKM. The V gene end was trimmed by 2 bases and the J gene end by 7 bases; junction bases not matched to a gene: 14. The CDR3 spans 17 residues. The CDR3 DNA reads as TGTGCCAGCAGTTTAGGGGGACAGGGAATAGAGATATCTGGCTACACCTTC. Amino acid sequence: CASSLGGQGIEISGYTF.

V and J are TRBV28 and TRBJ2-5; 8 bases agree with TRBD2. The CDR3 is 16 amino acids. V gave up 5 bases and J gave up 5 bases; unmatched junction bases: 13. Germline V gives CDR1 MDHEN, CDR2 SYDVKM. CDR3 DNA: TGTGCCAGCAGTAGAGGACTAGCTCGAAACGAGGAGACCCAGTACTTC. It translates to CASSRGLARNEETQYF.